This TCR beta chain derives from a study of radiotherapy plus CTLA-4 blockade in lung cancer. Overall study: Disease control was present in under 35% of patients, and objective responses in approximately 18%.

Profiled with immunoSEQ multiplex PCR; TCRdb holds only in-frame clones, not every one. This sample has 53,000 or so clones, with around nine tenths found just once. General study findings and limits: Expansion in blood of tumor-derived TCR clones was seen after radiotherapy plus ipilimumab. Per reports, early blood T cell clone dynamics, plus interferon-beta, forecast response most strongly.

Germline CDR1 and CDR2: LGHNA and YSLEER. Trimming removed 0 bases from V and 3 bases from J, with 13 bases in between. The CDR3 sequence is 16 residues long. With regard to this clone: The antigen remains unidentified.

The source of this sequence is a human donor with non-small cell lung cancer whose response to radiotherapy plus ipilimumab could not be evaluated. V usage is TRBV4-3 and J usage is TRBJ2-3; the D gene is possibly TRBD1 (6 bases). The material was peripheral blood, obtained from a patient treated with radiotherapy plus ipilimumab. CDR3 region: CASSQDASTGTDTQYF. The CDR3 bases are TGCGCCAGCAGCCAAGATGCCTCGACAGGTACAGATACGCAGTATTTT.